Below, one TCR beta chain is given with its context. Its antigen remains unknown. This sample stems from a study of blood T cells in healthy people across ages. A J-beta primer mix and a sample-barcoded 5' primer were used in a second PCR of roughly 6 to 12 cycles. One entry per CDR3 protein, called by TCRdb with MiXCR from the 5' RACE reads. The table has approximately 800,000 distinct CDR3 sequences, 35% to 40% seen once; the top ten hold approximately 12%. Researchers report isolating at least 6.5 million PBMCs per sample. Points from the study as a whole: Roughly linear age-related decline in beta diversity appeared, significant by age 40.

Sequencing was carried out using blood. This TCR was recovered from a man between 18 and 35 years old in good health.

DNA of the CDR3: TGTGCCAGCAGCTCGCCAGCGCCATCGGGCCATGAGCAGTTCTTC. Amino acid sequence: CASSSPAPSGHEQFF. The rearrangement joins TRBV7-9 to TRBJ2-1; no clear D gene. V was pared by 4 bases and J by 8 bases, with 18 bases between. Looked up from germline, CDR1 is SEHNR and CDR2 is FQNEAQ (reference sequence). This CDR3 comprises 15 residues.